One and the same sample provided the 23 T cell receptor beta chains below, sequenced in a study of neoadjuvant anti-PD-1 for oral cavity cancer. TCRdb keeps only in-frame clones here, not all; method: immunoSEQ multiplex PCR. The repertoire holds approximately 67,000 clones, with 80% to 90% as singletons. Sequenced here: PBMCs, sampled before nivolumab (anti-PD-1) treatment. Every receptor here comes from a person aged 40 to 85 with oral cavity squamous cell carcinoma.

The rearrangement links TRBV10-3 to TRBJ1-4; no definite D call. The CDR3 extends over 14 amino acids. The germline V gene encodes CDR1 ENHRY and CDR2 SYGVKD. V gave up 0 bases and J gave up 6 bases, with 8 bases separating them. The CDR3 is CAISESRGHEKLFF. The CDR3 DNA follows: TGTGCCATCAGTGAGTCGCGAGGACATGAAAAACTGTTTTTT.

This clone was seen once. This chain uses TRBV9 with TRBJ2-7; D is tentatively TRBD1 or TRBD2 (5 bases each). Germline V gene data show CDR1 as SGDLS and CDR2 as YYNGEE. The germline V and J ends were trimmed by 3 bases and 5 bases, with 12 bases remaining between them. The length of the CDR3 is 13 residues. CDR3 coding DNA: TGTGCCAGCAGCGCCCCAGGGAGCGACGAGCAGTACTTC. Encoded protein: CASSAPGSDEQYF.

The J gene is TRBJ2-1, the V gene TRBV6-1, with D perhaps TRBD1 or TRBD2 (5 bases each). This CDR3 contains 14 residues. V lost 6 bases and J lost 3, with 12 bases in between. Germline V CDR1 and CDR2: MNHNS, SASEGT. The CDR3 bases are TGTGCCAGCAGCCCGGGACCAGACTACAATGAGCAGTTCTTC. Its translation: CASSPGPDYNEQFF.

The J gene is TRBJ1-2, the V gene TRBV7-2, with 8 nucleotides matching TRBD1. The CDR3 covers 13 residues. J lost 6 bases, V lost 6 bases, and 6 bases had no gene match. The V gene's germline CDR1 is SGHTA and CDR2 FQGNSA. DNA for the CDR3: TGTGCCAGCAGACCAGGGGGCGCGAATGGCTACACCTTC. It encodes CASRPGGANGYTF.

This chain links TRBV6-5 with TRBJ2-5; D call uncertain. The germline V gene has CDR1 MNHEY and CDR2 SVGAGI. The CDR3 is made up of 11 amino acids. V shed 1 base and J shed 5 bases, with 2 bases lying between them. This chain's CDR3 is CASSYWETQYF. CDR3 bases: TGTGCCAGCAGTTACTGGGAGACCCAGTACTTC.

The sample holds a few counts of this clone. The rearrangement links TRBV10-3 to TRBJ1-5; D is unclear. Trimming took 0 bases from V and 6 from J, leaving 9 bases between them. The CDR3 sequence is 14 residues long. The germline V gene encodes CDR1 ENHRY and CDR2 SYGVKD. CDR3 DNA sequence: TGTGCCATCAGTGAGTCGGGAGTAAGTCAGCCCCAGCATTTT. The encoded protein is CAISESGVSQPQHF.

The chain couples TRBV27 to TRBJ1-5; 8 bases agree with TRBD1. The CDR3 is made up of 15 amino acids. Germline V gene lookup returns CDR1 MNHEY and CDR2 SMNVEV (reference sequence). V was clipped by 6 bases and J by 6 bases; unmatched bases: 10. The CDR3 DNA reads as TGTGCCAGCAGGAATGCAGGACAGGGCAGTCAGCCCCAGCATTTT. Translation gives CASRNAGQGSQPQHF.

The chain uses TRBV7-6 and TRBJ1-4, with D perhaps TRBD1 (6 bases). This CDR3 region has 15 residues. Per the germline V gene, CDR1 is SGHVS and CDR2 is FNYEAQ. V dropped 4 bases and J dropped 4 bases, with 13 bases sitting between them. The CDR3 is CASSSQGLSNEKLFF. The DNA of the CDR3 is TGTGCCAGCAGCTCACAGGGACTGAGTAATGAAAAACTGTTTTTT.

J is TRBJ1-5 and V is TRBV5-3; D might be TRBD1 (6 bases). TRBV5-3 is labeled an ORF, and its function is uncertain. CDR3 length equals 19 residues. Trimming left V 6 bases short and J 0 bases short, with 25 bases between. The CDR3 DNA follows: TGTGCCAGAACCCCGTTTTGTAGTGGGGGCGAAGTTAGCAATCAGCCCCAGCATTTT. Protein sequence: CARTPFCSGGEVSNQPQHF.

The chain links TRBV27 to TRBJ1-4; no reliable D call. Trimming removed 3 bases at V and 4 bases at J, with 9 bases between. The germline gives CDR1 MNHEY, CDR2 SMNVEV (reference sequence). CDR3 size: 14 residues. The CDR3 coding sequence is TGTGCCAGCAGTTTGGCAGGCGGTAATGAAAAACTGTTTTTT. Translated: CASSLAGGNEKLFF.

The rearrangement links TRBV5-1 to TRBJ1-1, with 9 bases that match TRBD1. The junction had 10 bases not matched to a gene; V was cut back by 3 bases and J by 4 bases. This CDR3 has 16 amino acids. Germline CDR1 reads SGHRS; CDR2 reads YFSETQ. The CDR3 DNA reads as TGCGCCAGCAGCTCTGGAGGGACAGGGAGTATCACTGAAGCTTTCTTT. The encoded protein is CASSSGGTGSITEAFF. Looking up the rest from reference TRBV5-1 and TRBJ1-1 gives the full variable domain: KAGVTQTPRYLIKTRGQQVTLSCSPISGHRSVSWYQQTPGQGLQFLFEYFSETQRNKGNFPGRFSGRQFSNSRSEMNVSTLELGDSALYLCASSSGGTGSITEAFFGQGTRLTVV.

This chain links TRBV11-3 with TRBJ2-1, with TRBD1 matching over 10 bases. Trimming at V came to 5 bases and at J to 7 bases, leaving 11 bases not matched to a gene. This CDR3 is built from 16 residues. Germline CDR1 SGHNT, CDR2 YENEEA. The CDR3 protein is CASSPLGQGSGNEQFF. The CDR3 nucleotides are TGTGCCAGCAGCCCCTTGGGACAGGGGAGTGGAAATGAGCAGTTCTTC.

The chain links TRBV19 to TRBJ2-1; D is undetermined. V shed 6 bases and J shed 3 bases, with 9 bases lying between them. This CDR3 contains 13 residues. CDR1 is LNHDA and CDR2 is SQIVND in the germline V gene (reference sequence). In DNA form, the CDR3 reads TGTGCCAGTAGCCCACGGATCTACAATGAGCAGTTCTTC. Translating it yields CASSPRIYNEQFF. Together with reference TRBV19 and TRBJ2-1, the CDR3 gives the full variable domain: DGGITQSPKYLFRKEGQNVTLSCEQNLNHDAMYWYRQDPGQGLRLIYYSQIVNDFQKGDIAEGYSVSREKKESFPLTVTSAQKNPTAFYLCASSPRIYNEQFFGPGTRLTVL.

This clone was recorded a few times. The rearrangement links TRBV4-1 to TRBJ1-1, with a weak D call TRBD1 (5 bases). The ends were cut back, 2 bases at V and 1 base at J, with 8 bases in the middle. Germline lookup yields CDR1 MGHRA and CDR2 YSYEKL. CDR3 size: 14 residues. CDR3 DNA: TGCGCCAGCAGCCAACCGACAGCGAACACTGAAGCTTTCTTT. As protein: CASSQPTANTEAFF.

The chain links TRBV5-4 to TRBJ2-7; perhaps TRBD1 as D (6 bases). V was pared by 4 bases and J by 2 bases, with 16 bases between. Germline values: CDR1 SGHNT, CDR2 YYREEE (reference sequence). This CDR3 has 15 amino acids. The CDR3 spells CASSQDTGLPYEQYF. The CDR3 DNA follows: TGTGCCAGCAGCCAAGATACAGGGTTACCCTACGAGCAGTACTTC.

This rearrangement joins TRBV5-1 to TRBJ1-1; 7 bases fit TRBD1. The V gene end was trimmed by 4 bases and the J gene end by 1 base; junction bases not matched to a gene: 4. Germline V gene data show CDR1 as SGHRS and CDR2 as YFSETQ. The length of the CDR3 is 14 residues. In DNA form, the CDR3 reads TGCGCCAGCAGCCCACAGGGGTGGAACACTGAAGCTTTCTTT. Residues: CASSPQGWNTEAFF.

This chain connects TRBV5-1 to TRBJ1-2; D gene uncertain. Germline values: CDR1 SGHRS, CDR2 YFSETQ. The CDR3 extends over 13 amino acids. Trimming left V 6 bases short and J 1 base short, with 10 bases between. The CDR3 DNA reads TGCGCCAGCACCCCCGGACGTAACTATGGCTACACCTTC. It translates to CASTPGRNYGYTF.

CDR3 protein: CASSSPLAYTDTQYF. Here the CDR3 DNA reads TGTGCCAGCAGTTCCCCCCTCGCATACACAGATACGCAGTATTTT. The V gene is TRBV28, the J gene TRBJ2-3; D remains unclear. The CDR3 is made up of 15 amino acids. Germline CDR1 MDHEN, CDR2 SYDVKM. V lost 4 bases, J lost 2 bases, and 13 bases lay in between.

This chain uses TRBV6-4 with TRBJ2-2; 7 nucleotides align to TRBD1. The CDR3 is made up of 16 amino acids. With V trimmed by 3 bases and J by 3 bases, 7 bases remained unmatched. CDR1 and CDR2 (germline): MRHNA, SNTAGT. The CDR3 loop reads CASSEGDQGDTGELFF. CDR3 DNA sequence: TGTGCCAGCAGTGAAGGGGACCAGGGGGACACCGGGGAGCTGTTTTTT.

This chain links TRBV30 with TRBJ1-4, with a possible D match to TRBD1 (6 bases). Germline V gene sequence: CDR1 GTSNPN, CDR2 SVGIG (reference sequence). V lost 5 bases and J lost 2, with 9 bases in between. The length of the CDR3 is 13 residues. In nucleotides, the CDR3 is TGTGCCTGGCGGGACACCACTAATGAAAAACTGTTTTTT. Its protein product is CAWRDTTNEKLFF.

V is TRBV10-3 and J is TRBJ2-1; 11 nucleotides align to TRBD2. Germline V lookup: CDR1 ENHRY, CDR2 SYGVKD. The CDR3 consists of 18 residues. V trimming: 6 bases; J trimming: 3 bases; junction bases outside the gene matches: 13. The CDR3 DNA sequence: TGTGCCATCAGCACGACTAGCGGGGACCTCTTGGGCTACAATGAGCAGTTCTTC. Protein sequence: CAISTTSGDLLGYNEQFF.

The CDR3 DNA reads as TGTGCCAGCAGCAAAGCTATGGGAGATTATAGCAATCAGCCCCAGCATTTT. Its translation: CASSKAMGDYSNQPQHF. This rearrangement joins TRBV21-1 to TRBJ1-5. TRBV21-1 counts as a pseudogene. This CDR3 contains 17 residues.

The chain couples TRBV5-4 to TRBJ1-1; 7 bases map to TRBD1. Per the germline V gene, CDR1 is SGHNT and CDR2 is YYREEE (reference sequence). The CDR3 sequence is 14 residues long. V lost 2 bases and J lost 5; bases outside the gene matches: 6. In nucleotides, the CDR3 is TGTGCCAGCAGCTTCGAGGGGGCGCGTACTGAAGCTTTCTTT. This sequence encodes CASSFEGARTEAFF.